These 13 T cell receptor beta chains originate from one sample sequenced in a study of blood T cell repertoires in COVID-19. Here immunoSEQ multiplex PCR was the method, and the copy in TCRdb shows in-frame clones only, minus some. The data contain over 200,000 clones, 80% to 90% of them seen just once; the ten biggest clones take up about 16%. The material sequenced was PBMCs or T cells enriched from blood (not recorded which). The receptors come from a man aged 18-30 years who had recovered from COVID-19.

V and J are TRBV5-4 and TRBJ2-5; D is perhaps TRBD1 (5 bases). This CDR3 region has 14 residues. The germline V gene encodes CDR1 SGHNT and CDR2 YYREEE (reference sequence). The ends were cut back, 1 base at V and 4 bases at J, with 11 bases in the middle. The CDR3 DNA reads TGTGCCAGCAGCTTGAATAAGGGGCGAGAGACCCAGTACTTC. This encodes CASSLNKGRETQYF.

V and J are TRBV19 and TRBJ1-5; 12 bases are a match to TRBD1. The V and J ends lost 4 bases and 5 bases, in that order; junction bases with no gene match: 6. This CDR3 is 16 amino acids long. The germline V gene has CDR1 LNHDA and CDR2 SQIVND (reference sequence). The CDR3 DNA is TGTGCCAGTAGTAGGGACAGGGGGCGTTGGGATCAGCCCCAGCATTTT. Residues: CASSRDRGRWDQPQHF.

This sequence joins TRBV5-5 and TRBJ2-5, with D perhaps matching TRBD1 (6 bases). V lost 2 bases and J lost 5, with 10 bases in between. The germline gives CDR1 SGHKS, CDR2 YYEKEE (reference sequence). The CDR3 totals 13 residues. The DNA for the CDR3 is TGTGCCAGCAGCTTTTGGGGGCACGAGACCCAGTACTTC. Its protein is CASSFWGHETQYF.

The rearrangement joins TRBV10-3 to TRBJ1-1; D uncertain. V was pared by 0 bases and J by 1 base, with 6 bases between. This CDR3 has 14 amino acids. The germline V gene has CDR1 ENHRY and CDR2 SYGVKD. CDR3 in DNA: TGTGCCATCAGTGAGTCGCCAGAGAACACTGAAGCTTTCTTT. This codes for CAISESPENTEAFF.

The gene calls are TRBV9 and TRBJ2-3; TRBD2 agrees at 8 bases. Trimming took 1 base from V and 4 from J; bases not matched to a gene: 5. In germline, CDR1 is SGDLS, CDR2 YYNGEE. The CDR3 runs 15 residues. CDR3: CASSVRAGAADTQYF. The CDR3 DNA reads as TGTGCCAGCAGCGTAAGAGCGGGGGCCGCAGATACGCAGTATTTT.

The rearrangement links TRBV6-5 to TRBJ1-3; 11 positions agree with TRBD1. The CDR3 contains 15 residues. Germline loops: CDR1 MNHEY, CDR2 SVGAGI. Losses at the gene ends were 6 bases for V and 3 bases for J; bases not matched to a gene: 4. The CDR3 DNA is TGTGCCAGCAGAAGGACAGGGGGCAGTGGAAACACCATATATTTT. Its translation is CASRRTGGSGNTIYF.

The gene calls are TRBV27 and TRBJ2-1; 7 bases are a match to TRBD2. Germline CDR1 MNHEY, CDR2 SMNVEV (reference sequence). The CDR3 has 13 residues. V gave up 4 bases and J gave up 10 bases; unmatched junction bases: 7. The CDR3: CASSYGLGGEQFF. CDR3 DNA sequence: TGTGCCAGCAGTTACGGACTAGGAGGGGAGCAGTTCTTC.

The chain links TRBV28 to TRBJ2-7, with 10 bases fitting TRBD2. CDR1 MDHEN and CDR2 SYDVKM come from the germline V gene. V dropped 5 bases and J dropped 2; count of bases not matched to a gene: 6. The CDR3 extends over 15 amino acids. CDR3 residues: CASSHSTSGAYEQYF. The CDR3 nucleotides read TGTGCCAGCAGTCACTCAACTAGCGGGGCCTACGAGCAGTACTTC. The variable domain in full, completed from reference TRBV28 and TRBJ2-7, reads DVKVTQSSRYLVKRTGEKVFLECVQDMDHENMFWYRQDPGLGLRLIYFSYDVKMKEKGDIPEGYSVSREKKERFSLILESASTNQTSMYLCASSHSTSGAYEQYFGPGTRLTVT.

As DNA, the CDR3 is TGTGCCAGCACCGGAGGGTCCGCCTACAATGAGCAGTTCTTC. It is translated as CASTGGSAYNEQFF. The chain carries TRBV6-5 and TRBJ2-1, with D maybe TRBD2 (6 bases). V shed 7 bases and J shed 2 bases, with 12 bases lying between them. The CDR3 is 14 residues long. CDR1 and CDR2 (germline): MNHEY, SVGAGI.

J is TRBJ2-6 and V is TRBV19; a weak D match, TRBD1 (6 bases). The CDR3 covers 16 residues. The germline gives CDR1 LNHDA, CDR2 SQIVND (reference sequence). The V gene lost 3 bases and the J gene lost 2 bases, with 11 bases spanning the gap. CDR3 nucleotide sequence: TGTGCCAGTAGTATTCAACCAGGGGCTGGGGCCAACGTCCTGACTTTC. Translated, it gives CASSIQPGAGANVLTF.

The chain employs TRBV7-2 and TRBJ1-1; tentatively, D is TRBD1 (5 bases). The CDR3 totals 15 residues. Trimming stripped 2 bases from V and 4 bases from J, with 14 bases between. The V gene's germline CDR1 is SGHTA and CDR2 FQGNSA. CDR3 bases: TGTGCCAGCAGCTTACCGCTTACTCAGGGCACTGAAGCTTTCTTT. Residues: CASSLPLTQGTEAFF.

V is TRBV2 and J is TRBJ2-4, with TRBD2 identical over 8 bases. The V gene's germline CDR1 is SNHLY and CDR2 FYNNEI. V trimming: 6 bases; J trimming: 7 bases; junction bases outside the gene matches: 8. The CDR3 is made up of 14 amino acids. The CDR3 sequence is CASRPGGGENIQYF. The CDR3 DNA follows: TGTGCCAGCAGACCCGGGGGGGGCGAGAACATTCAGTACTTC.

The sample holds one count of this clone. This sequence joins TRBV24-1 and TRBJ1-1, with D possibly being TRBD1 (6 bases). V lost 2 bases, J lost 1 base, and 10 bases lay in between. Germline V gene sequence: CDR1 KGHDR, CDR2 SFDVKD. The CDR3 sequence is 15 residues long. The CDR3 nucleotides read TGTGCCACCAGTGATTCAGGGGAACCGAACACTGAAGCTTTCTTT. Protein sequence: CATSDSGEPNTEAFF.